Following are 4 T cell receptor beta chains from one sample sequenced in a study of T-cell reconstitution after alpha-beta-depleted transplantation in children. TCRbeta library construction was performed incorporating unique molecular identifiers. TCRdb reprocessed the PCR reads with MiXCR, giving one entry per CDR3 protein. The sample consists of around 96,000 distinct CDR3 sequences, approximately 12% of them appearing once. The material sequenced was PBMCs from the stem cell graft donor, taken from the stem cell graft. The source is a human donor who donated a stem cell graft to a child with inherited bone marrow failure.

This clonotype was seen repeatedly, ten times or more. V gene TRBV2 combines with J gene TRBJ1-1; 10 nucleotides agree with TRBD1. The V and J ends lost 8 bases and 3 bases, in that order; junction bases with no gene match: 3. Per the germline V gene, CDR1 is SNHLY and CDR2 is FYNNEI. CDR3 length: 13 amino acids. CDR3 DNA sequence: TGTGCCAGCGGGGGACAGGGGTACACTGAAGCTTTCTTT. This codes for CASGGQGYTEAFF. Full variable domain (remainder filled in from reference TRBV2 and TRBJ1-1): EPEVTQTPSHQVTQMGQEVILRCVPISNHLYFYWYRQILGQKVEFLVSFYNNEISEKSEIFDDQFSVERPDGSNFTLKIRSTKLEDSAMYFCASGGQGYTEAFFGQGTRLTVV.

This clonotype appeared many times. The DNA of the CDR3 is TGTGCCAGCAGCTTAATGAGGAAAATGGATGGCTACACCTTC. It translates to CASSLMRKMDGYTF. The J gene is TRBJ1-2, the V gene TRBV7-2, with no clear D. The length of the CDR3 is 14 residues. Deletions cut 2 bases from V and 6 bases from J, with 13 bases between. CDR1 and CDR2 from the germline V gene are SGHTA and FQGNSA. The full variable domain, rest sourced from reference TRBV7-2 and TRBJ1-2, is GAGVSQSPSNKVTEKGKDVELRCDPISGHTALYWYRQSLGQGLEFLIYFQGNSAPDKSGLPSDRFSAERTGGSVSTLTIQRTQQEDSAVYLCASSLMRKMDGYTFGSGTRLTVV.

Ten or more counts support this clonotype. This chain connects TRBV5-1 to TRBJ1-1; D might be TRBD1 (5 bases). V shed 5 bases and J shed 2 bases, with 10 bases lying between them. Looked up from germline, CDR1 is SGHRS and CDR2 is YFSETQ. The CDR3 loop spans 13 amino acids. The CDR3 DNA is TGCGCCAGCAGGAAACAGGTTAACACTGAAGCTTTCTTT. It yields the protein CASRKQVNTEAFF.

At least ten counts were recorded for this clonotype. The V and J genes are TRBV15 and TRBJ2-1; 7 nucleotides match TRBD2. V lost 1 base, J lost 7 bases, and 10 bases stayed unmatched. CDR3 size: 16 residues. Germline CDR1 reads LNHNV; CDR2 reads YYDKDF (reference sequence). The CDR3, as DNA: TGTGCCACCAGCAGAGGAGGCGGGAGAGGGGAGAATGAGCAGTTCTTC. Translation gives CATSRGGGRGENEQFF. The whole variable domain, remainder taken from reference TRBV15 and TRBJ2-1, is DAMVIQNPRYQVTQFGKPVTLSCSQTLNHNVMYWYQQKSSQAPKLLFHYYDKDFNNEADTPDNFQSRRPNTSFCFLDIRSPGLGDTAMYLCATSRGGGRGENEQFFGPGTRLTVL.